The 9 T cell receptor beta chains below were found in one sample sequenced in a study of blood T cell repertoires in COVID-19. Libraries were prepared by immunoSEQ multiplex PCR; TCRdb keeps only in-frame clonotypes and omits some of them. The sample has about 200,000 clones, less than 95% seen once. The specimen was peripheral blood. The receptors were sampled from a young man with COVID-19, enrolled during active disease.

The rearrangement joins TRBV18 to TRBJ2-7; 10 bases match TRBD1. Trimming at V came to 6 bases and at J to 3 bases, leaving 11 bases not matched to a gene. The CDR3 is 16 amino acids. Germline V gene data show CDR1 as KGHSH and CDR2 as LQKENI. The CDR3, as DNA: TGTGCCAGCTCGCCTCCGGGACAGGGGCATCGCTACGAGCAGTACTTC. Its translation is CASSPPGQGHRYEQYF.

The CDR3 DNA reads as TGTGCCAGCAGCCGGGGACAGGGGGGTGAAAAACTGTTTTTT. Translating it yields CASSRGQGGEKLFF. This chain connects TRBV3-1 (or the pseudogene TRBV3-2) to TRBJ1-4; 11 nucleotides agree with TRBD1. V was pared by 4 bases and J by 7 bases, with 2 bases of the junction left unmatched. CDR3 length: 14 amino acids. CDR1 is LGHDT and CDR2 is YNNKEL in the germline V gene (reference sequence).

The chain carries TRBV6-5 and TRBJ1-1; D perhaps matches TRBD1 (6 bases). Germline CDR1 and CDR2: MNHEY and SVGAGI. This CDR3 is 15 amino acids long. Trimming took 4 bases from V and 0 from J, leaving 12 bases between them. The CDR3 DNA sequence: TGTGCCAGCAGTTCCGGACAGACAATGAACACTGAAGCTTTCTTT. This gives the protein CASSSGQTMNTEAFF.

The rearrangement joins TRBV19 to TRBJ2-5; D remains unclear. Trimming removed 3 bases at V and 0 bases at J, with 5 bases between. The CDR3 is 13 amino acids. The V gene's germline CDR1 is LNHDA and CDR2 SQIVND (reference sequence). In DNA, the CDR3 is TGTGCCAGTAGTATGTCCGACCAAGAGACCCAGTACTTC. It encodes CASSMSDQETQYF.

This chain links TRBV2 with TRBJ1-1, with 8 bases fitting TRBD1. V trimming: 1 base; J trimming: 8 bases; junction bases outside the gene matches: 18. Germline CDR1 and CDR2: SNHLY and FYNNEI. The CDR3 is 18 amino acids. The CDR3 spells CASSEDHPGGGSYGEAFF. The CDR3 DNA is TGTGCCAGCAGTGAAGATCACCCAGGGGGCGGATCCTATGGGGAAGCTTTCTTT.

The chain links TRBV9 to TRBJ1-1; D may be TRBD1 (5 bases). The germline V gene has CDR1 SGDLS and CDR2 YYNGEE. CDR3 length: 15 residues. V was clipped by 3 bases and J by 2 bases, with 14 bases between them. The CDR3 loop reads CASSAGGRTNTEAFF. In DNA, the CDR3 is TGTGCCAGCAGCGCCGGGGGACGGACCAACACTGAAGCTTTCTTT.

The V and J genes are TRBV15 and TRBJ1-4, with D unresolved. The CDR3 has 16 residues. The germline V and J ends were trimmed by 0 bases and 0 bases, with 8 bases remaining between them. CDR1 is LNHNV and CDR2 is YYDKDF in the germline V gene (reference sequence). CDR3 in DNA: TGTGCCACCAGCAGAGAGGGCCGATCAACTAATGAAAAACTGTTTTTT. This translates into CATSREGRSTNEKLFF. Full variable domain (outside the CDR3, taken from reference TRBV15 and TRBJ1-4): DAMVIQNPRYQVTQFGKPVTLSCSQTLNHNVMYWYQQKSSQAPKLLFHYYDKDFNNEADTPDNFQSRRPNTSFCFLDIRSPGLGDTAMYLCATSREGRSTNEKLFFGSGTQLSVL.

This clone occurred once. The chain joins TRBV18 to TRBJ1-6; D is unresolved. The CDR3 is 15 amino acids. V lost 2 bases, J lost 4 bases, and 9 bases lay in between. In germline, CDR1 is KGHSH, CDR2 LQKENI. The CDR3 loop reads CASSPKSAYNSPLHF. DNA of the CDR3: TGTGCCAGCTCACCAAAGTCTGCGTATAATTCACCCCTCCACTTT.

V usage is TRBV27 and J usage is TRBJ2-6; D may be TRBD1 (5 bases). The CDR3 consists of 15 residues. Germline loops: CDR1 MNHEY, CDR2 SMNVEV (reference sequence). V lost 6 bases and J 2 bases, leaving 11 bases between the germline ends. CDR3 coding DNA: TGTGCCAGCAGCACTCTAGGGGCTGGGGCCAACGTCCTGACTTTC. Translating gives CASSTLGAGANVLTF.